Below are 5 T cell receptor beta chains sequenced from a single sample in a study of T cell repertoires in cytomegalovirus infection. TCRdb passed the reads through MiXCR, listing each CDR3 protein once. Of approximately 400,000 distinct CDR3 sequences listed, approximately 31% are singletons. Sequenced: PBMCs. The origin of the receptors is a human donor in good health (CMV status not recorded). Some clones in this sample may be carry-over from other donors' samples.

This chain joins TRBV7-6 and TRBJ2-1, with a weak D call TRBD2 (6 bases). CDR1 is SGHVS and CDR2 is FNYEAQ in the germline V gene. The V end lost 5 bases, the J end lost 8 bases, and 13 bases lay between the germline ends. The CDR3 runs to 13 residues. The CDR3 loop is CASSPEPSDEQFF. CDR3 nucleotides: TGTGCCAGCAGCCCCGAACCTAGCGATGAGCAGTTCTTC.

As for this clonotype: Likely a read error: the CDR3 ends without its conserved phenylalanine or tryptophan. J is TRBJ1-5 and V is TRBV6-1; D is unclear. Germline V gives CDR1 MNHNS, CDR2 SASEGT. V lost 7 bases to trimming and J lost 2 bases, with 12 bases between them. The CDR3 extends over 14 amino acids. The CDR3 is CASTQFYGNQPQHC. CDR3 sequence (DNA): TGTGCCAGCACTCAATTTTACGGCAATCAGCCCCAGCATTGT.

This clonotype was detected only once. The rearrangement uses TRBV9 and TRBJ1-3; unclear D gene. With 3 bases removed from V and 2 bases from J, the gap between germline ends came to 9 bases. This CDR3 region has 14 residues. Germline V gene data show CDR1 as SGDLS and CDR2 as YYNGEE. CDR3 in amino acids: CASSADPTGNTIYF. CDR3 coding DNA: TGTGCCAGCAGCGCGGATCCGACTGGAAACACCATATATTTT.

The J gene is TRBJ1-2, the V gene TRBV3-1, with D possibly being TRBD1 (5 bases). The CDR3 totals 13 residues. The V end lost 6 bases, the J end lost 6 bases, and 14 bases lay between the germline ends. The germline V gene encodes CDR1 LGHDT and CDR2 YNNKEL (reference sequence). In DNA, the CDR3 is TGTGCCAGCAGGATAAAGGGGCGCGATGGCTACACCTTC. This gives the protein CASRIKGRDGYTF.

The chain has TRBV6-5 and TRBJ2-4; 7 bases map to TRBD2. This CDR3 has 14 amino acids. Unmatched junction bases numbered 4, after V lost 0 bases and J lost 8 bases. Germline CDR1 and CDR2: MNHEY and SVGAGI. The DNA of the CDR3 is TGTGCCAGCAGTTACTCCTCGGGGGGTGACATTCAGTACTTC. It is translated as CASSYSSGGDIQYF.